This T cell receptor (beta chain) stems from a study of beta chain features in type 1 diabetes. Study observations and caveats: PCR might preferentially amplify shorter templates, equally in patients and controls.

In regard to this clone: Its antigen is undetermined.

As every portion of the isolated RNA was reverse transcribed, the sequencing read expressed TCRB transcripts. It was found that naive, central memory and regulatory T cell samples averaged approximately 3.5 million reads. Profiled with immunoSEQ multiplex PCR; TCRdb holds only in-frame clones, not every one. The repertoire holds over 500,000 clones, with less than 20% as singletons. The sequencing input was naive CD4+ T cells from blood. The source of this sequence is a man aged 18 to 35 in good health.

The CDR3 region is CASRRPGQGSGYTF. CDR3 in DNA: TGCGCCAGCCGTCGACCGGGACAGGGGAGCGGCTACACCTTC. This sequence joins TRBV4-3 and TRBJ1-2, with 10 bases lining up with TRBD1. Germline CDR1 is LGHNA and CDR2 is YSLEER. The CDR3 is 14 residues long. Unmatched junction bases numbered 11, after V lost 8 bases and J lost 8 bases.